One sample yielded the 22 T cell receptor beta chains listed below, sequenced in a study of OX40 agonist ivuxolimab in advanced cancers. Using immunoSEQ multiplex PCR, the repertoire was profiled, and TCRdb retains in-frame clones only, with some absent. Of around 60,000 clones in the sample, about 80% are singletons; the top ten hold about 2.2%. The starting material was CD4+ or CD8+ T cells sorted from blood, obtained in a trial of the OX40 agonist ivuxolimab. The source is an adult with an advanced solid tumor such as melanoma, head and neck, liver or kidney cancer.

The chain couples TRBV2 to TRBJ2-7; 8 bases map to TRBD1. This CDR3 spans 15 amino acids. Per the germline V gene, CDR1 is SNHLY and CDR2 is FYNNEI. Trimming at V came to 4 bases and at J to 4 bases, leaving 9 bases not matched to a gene. In DNA form, the CDR3 reads TGTGCCAGCAGTGGGGCCGGGACAGGTGGGTACGAGCAGTACTTC. This codes for CASSGAGTGGYEQYF.

This chain joins TRBV12-2 and TRBJ2-7. TRBV12-2 is deemed a pseudogene. CDR3 length equals 19 residues. The CDR3 coding sequence is TGTGCAAGTCGCACACACAGGGACTTCTCCGCCCTTGAGCCCTACGAGCAGTACTTC. It codes for CASRTHRDFSALEPYEQYF.

This clone was seen once. This chain connects TRBV29-1 to TRBJ2-7; D is ambiguous. The CDR3 covers 11 residues. In germline, CDR1 is SQVTM, CDR2 ANQGSEA. V was trimmed by 5 bases and J by 1 base, leaving 6 bases between them. The CDR3 spells CSVSRSYEQYF. The CDR3 DNA follows: TGCAGCGTTAGTAGGTCCTACGAGCAGTACTTC.

The rearrangement joins TRBV28 to TRBJ1-2; the D gene is possibly TRBD1 (5 bases). The germline CDR1 and CDR2 sequences are MDHEN and SYDVKM. The CDR3 totals 16 residues. Trimming removed 2 bases at V and 2 bases at J, with 15 bases between. The CDR3: CASSLGGTVANYGYTF. Written as DNA, the CDR3 is TGTGCCAGCAGTTTAGGGGGTACTGTGGCGAACTATGGCTACACCTTC.

V is TRBV19 and J is TRBJ1-1, with 7 bases matching TRBD1. Trimming at V came to 4 bases and at J to 5 bases, leaving 10 bases not matched to a gene. This CDR3 has 15 amino acids. Germline V CDR1 and CDR2: LNHDA, SQIVND (reference sequence). The CDR3 sequence: CASSRLQGFKTEAFF. The CDR3, as DNA: TGTGCCAGTAGTAGGTTACAGGGGTTTAAAACTGAAGCTTTCTTT. The complete variable domain, with remaining parts taken from reference TRBV19 and TRBJ1-1, reads DGGITQSPKYLFRKEGQNVTLSCEQNLNHDAMYWYRQDPGQGLRLIYYSQIVNDFQKGDIAEGYSVSREKKESFPLTVTSAQKNPTAFYLCASSRLQGFKTEAFFGQGTRLTVV.

The chain joins TRBV7-8 to TRBJ1-5; D is perhaps TRBD1 (6 bases). The CDR3 totals 15 residues. In germline, CDR1 is SGHVS, CDR2 FQNEAQ. With 2 bases removed from V and 5 bases from J, the gap between germline ends came to 13 bases. This chain's CDR3 is CASSLSRGLYQPQHF. The CDR3 coding sequence is TGTGCCAGCAGCTTATCGCGGGGGCTATATCAGCCCCAGCATTTT. The whole variable domain, filled in from reference TRBV7-8 and TRBJ1-5, reads GAGVSQSPRYKVAKRGQDVALRCDPISGHVSLFWYQQALGQGPEFLTYFQNEAQLDKSGLPSDRFFAERPEGSVSTLKIQRTQQEDSAVYLCASSLSRGLYQPQHFGDGTRLSIL.

This sequence joins TRBV29-1 and TRBJ2-6; D unclear. Trimming removed 5 bases from V and 0 bases from J, with 5 bases in between. The CDR3 is made up of 13 amino acids. Germline V gene sequence: CDR1 SQVTM, CDR2 ANQGSEA. CDR3 bases: TGCAGCGTTAGGGACTCTGGGGCCAACGTCCTGACTTTC. This gives the protein CSVRDSGANVLTF.

The chain is built from TRBV10-2 and TRBJ2-1; D is ambiguous. Trimming left V 8 bases short and J 7 bases short, with 18 bases between. The germline CDR1 and CDR2 sequences are WSHSY and SAAADI. The CDR3 runs to 14 residues. This CDR3 is CASAQASLGNEQFF. The CDR3 DNA reads as TGCGCCAGCGCCCAGGCCAGTCTGGGGAATGAGCAGTTCTTC.

This chain connects TRBV7-9 to TRBJ1-5; 8 positions agree with TRBD1. CDR3 length equals 12 residues. V shed 2 bases and J 10 bases; nucleotides not matched to a gene: 1. CDR1 is SEHNR, CDR2 FQNEAQ, per germline (reference sequence). CDR3 residues: CASSLSGGPQHF. The DNA of the CDR3 is TGTGCCAGCAGCTTATCAGGGGGCCCCCAGCATTTT.

The chain has TRBV10-1 and TRBJ2-5; D is uncertain. Germline CDR1 WNHNN, CDR2 SYGVQD (reference sequence). There are 12 residues in the CDR3. Deletions cut 3 bases from V and 9 bases from J, with 11 bases between. The CDR3 region is CASSDQLTAQYF. CDR3 coding DNA: TGCGCCAGCAGTGACCAGTTAACGGCCCAGTACTTC.

This clone was seen only a few times. The chain combines TRBV7-8 with TRBJ1-1; D is ambiguous. The CDR3 consists of 11 residues. Trimming pared 4 bases from V and 5 bases from J, leaving 5 bases between. Germline V gives CDR1 SGHVS, CDR2 FQNEAQ. CDR3 amino acids: CASSSRTEAFF. The CDR3 nucleotides read TGTGCCAGCAGCTCCCGGACTGAAGCTTTCTTT.

Details on this clone: Other DNA sequences of this sample code for an identical CDR3. This chain uses TRBV5-5 with TRBJ2-5; 9 bases match TRBD1. Germline assignment: CDR1 SGHKS and CDR2 YYEKEE (reference sequence). CDR3 length: 16 residues. Trimming removed 4 bases from V and 5 bases from J; junction bases left unmatched: 12. The CDR3 loop is CASSIRPGTGFETQYF. The CDR3 coding sequence is TGTGCCAGCAGCATTAGACCCGGGACAGGGTTCGAGACCCAGTACTTC.

This clone was seen just once. This sequence joins TRBV7-9 and TRBJ2-7; D possibly corresponds to TRBD2 (5 bases). V was trimmed by 5 bases and J by 6 bases, leaving 17 bases between them. CDR1 is SEHNR, CDR2 FQNEAQ, per germline (reference sequence). The CDR3 contains 14 residues. CDR3 sequence (DNA): TGTGCCAGCAGCCTTTCGGCTCTAGCCCGCGAGCAGTACTTC. Translated: CASSLSALAREQYF.

This clone has a handful of counts. This chain joins TRBV10-3 and TRBJ2-7; weak D call: TRBD2 (6 bases). Per the germline V gene, CDR1 is ENHRY and CDR2 is SYGVKD. V was trimmed by 3 bases and J by 6 bases, leaving 9 bases between them. This CDR3 has 12 amino acids. The CDR3 loop reads CAISERRAEQYF. DNA for the CDR3: TGTGCCATCAGTGAACGGAGGGCCGAGCAGTACTTC.

The chain joins TRBV30 to TRBJ1-5; TRBD1 matches 9 bases. Trimming took 3 bases from V and 0 from J; bases not matched to a gene: 9. The CDR3 runs to 17 residues. Germline assignment: CDR1 GTSNPN and CDR2 SVGIG (reference sequence). The CDR3: CAWSADRGPYSNQPQHF. The CDR3 nucleotides read TGTGCCTGGAGCGCGGACAGGGGACCCTATAGCAATCAGCCCCAGCATTTT.

The chain is built from TRBV11-2 and TRBJ2-2; possible D gene TRBD1, 6 bases. Germline lookup yields CDR1 SGHAT and CDR2 FQNNGV. Trimming removed 5 bases at V and 1 base at J, with 8 bases between. This CDR3 region has 14 residues. The CDR3 spells CASSTTGNTGELFF. CDR3 bases: TGTGCCAGCAGCACGACAGGGAACACCGGGGAGCTGTTTTTT.

The chain employs TRBV28 and TRBJ2-1; the match to TRBD2 covers 10 bases. V was clipped by 3 bases and J by 5 bases; unmatched bases: 4. The CDR3 spans 15 residues. From germline, CDR1 is MDHEN and CDR2 SYDVKM. CDR3 nucleotides: TGTGCCAGCAGTTTTTCAGCGGGAGGGAACAATGAGCAGTTCTTC. This gives the protein CASSFSAGGNNEQFF.

The chain employs TRBV2 and TRBJ1-4; D is unclear. The germline V gene has CDR1 SNHLY and CDR2 FYNNEI. Trimming took off 6 bases at V and 5 bases at J, with 13 bases between the two ends. The CDR3 extends over 14 amino acids. The CDR3 here is CASRGPPPNEKLFF. In DNA form, the CDR3 reads TGTGCCAGCAGGGGTCCACCTCCGAATGAAAAACTGTTTTTT.

V usage is TRBV18 and J usage is TRBJ2-3; D might be TRBD2 (6 bases). The CDR3 extends over 15 amino acids. Per the germline V gene, CDR1 is KGHSH and CDR2 is LQKENI. V lost 5 bases, J lost 3 bases, and 15 bases lay in between. The CDR3 protein is CASSIRELPTDTQYF. In nucleotides, the CDR3 is TGTGCCAGCTCAATCCGGGAGCTACCTACAGATACGCAGTATTTT.

The genes are TRBV28 and TRBJ2-2; D remains unclear. This CDR3 contains 12 residues. V gave up 2 bases and J gave up 6 bases, with 4 bases separating them. Germline values: CDR1 MDHEN, CDR2 SYDVKM. The CDR3 protein is CASSLRSGELFF. In nucleotides, the CDR3 is TGTGCCAGCAGTTTAAGGTCCGGGGAGCTGTTTTTT.

J is TRBJ1-6 and V is TRBV7-3; 9 positions agree with TRBD1. The junction had 0 bases not matched to a gene; V was cut back by 2 bases and J by 7 bases. The CDR3 totals 14 residues. Germline values: CDR1 SGHTA, CDR2 FQGTGA. The CDR3 sequence: CASSLGTGNSPLHF. DNA of the CDR3: TGTGCCAGCAGCTTAGGGACAGGGAATTCACCCCTCCACTTT.

This chain joins TRBV29-1 and TRBJ2-5; D remains ambiguous. The CDR3 sequence is 11 residues long. V lost 6 bases and J 0 bases, leaving 5 bases between the germline ends. Germline CDR1 is SQVTM and CDR2 is ANQGSEA. CDR3 amino acids: CSVLYQETQYF. As DNA, the CDR3 is TGCAGCGTACTGTACCAAGAGACCCAGTACTTC.